This T cell receptor beta chain was captured in a study of T cell changes during pregnancy in multiple sclerosis (dated by TCRdb to between 2018 and 2020). A note on the overall study: The study looked at changes in the T cell repertoire across pregnancy in women with multiple sclerosis.

A word on this clone: Its antigen is not yet known. Per-base quality was not reported, and no clone a single base away is much larger than it.

The method behind the library was the immunoSEQ multiplex PCR assay. In TCRdb, the immuneACCESS table is reduced to in-frame sequences with V and J assigned. These tables do not hold every clone; where another copy was compared, an unresolved V gene accounts for under half, and the others remain unexplained. This sample comprises tens of thousands of clones, about nine tenths of them detected only once. Approximately 1.2% of the sample lies in the top ten. From its cysteine to its phenylalanine, the CDR3 spans 15 amino acids. Only the CDR3 DNA stays, 45 bases, in frame from base 1. Trimming removed 5 bases from V and 9 bases from J, leaving 17 bases between the germline ends. The germline V gene (reference sequence) gives CDR1 as SEHNR and CDR2 as FQNEAQ.

The clonotype originates from a female donor with multiple sclerosis, enrolled in a pregnancy study. The source material was peripheral blood, sampled in the second trimester of pregnancy. The chain is made from TRBV7-9 and TRBJ1-6; the D gene is possibly TRBD1, with 5 bases matching. The sequenced DNA: TGTGCCAGCAGCAAGCGGGGGAGGGGTTCTTCACCCCTCCACTTT. This gives the protein CASSKRGRGSSPLHF.